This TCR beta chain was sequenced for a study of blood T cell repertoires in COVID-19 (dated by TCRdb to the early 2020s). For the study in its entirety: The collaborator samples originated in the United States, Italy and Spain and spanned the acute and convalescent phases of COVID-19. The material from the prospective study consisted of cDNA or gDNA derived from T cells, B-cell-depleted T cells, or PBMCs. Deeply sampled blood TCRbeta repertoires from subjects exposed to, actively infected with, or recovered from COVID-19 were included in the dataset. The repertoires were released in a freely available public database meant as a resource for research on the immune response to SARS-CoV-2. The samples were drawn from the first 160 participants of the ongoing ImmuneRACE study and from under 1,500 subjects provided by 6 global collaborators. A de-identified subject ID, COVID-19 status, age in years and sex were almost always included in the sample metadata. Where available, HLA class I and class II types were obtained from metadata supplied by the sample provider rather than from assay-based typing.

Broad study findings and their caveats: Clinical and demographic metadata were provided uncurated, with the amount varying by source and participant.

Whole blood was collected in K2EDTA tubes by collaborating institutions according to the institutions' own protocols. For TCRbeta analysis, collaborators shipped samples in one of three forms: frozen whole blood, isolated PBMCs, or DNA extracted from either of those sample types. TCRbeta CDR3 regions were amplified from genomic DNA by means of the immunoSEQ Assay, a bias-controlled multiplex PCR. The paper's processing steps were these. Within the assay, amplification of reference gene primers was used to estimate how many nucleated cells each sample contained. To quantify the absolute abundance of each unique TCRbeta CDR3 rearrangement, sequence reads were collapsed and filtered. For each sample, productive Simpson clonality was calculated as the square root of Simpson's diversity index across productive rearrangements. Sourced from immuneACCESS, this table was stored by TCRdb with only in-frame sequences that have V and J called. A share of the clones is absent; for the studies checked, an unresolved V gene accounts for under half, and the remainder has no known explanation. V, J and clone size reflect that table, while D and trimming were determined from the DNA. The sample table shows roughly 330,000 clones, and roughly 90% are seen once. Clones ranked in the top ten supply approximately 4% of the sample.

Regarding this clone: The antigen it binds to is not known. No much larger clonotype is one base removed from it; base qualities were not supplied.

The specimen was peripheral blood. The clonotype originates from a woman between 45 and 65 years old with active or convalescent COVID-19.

Here is the DNA: TGTGCCAGCAGCTTAGTGACAGGGGGCAGTACGGAAGCTTTCTTT. This translates into CASSLVTGGSTEAFF. The receptor chain draws on TRBV7-8 and TRBJ1-1; the central 10 bases match TRBD1. The V end gives up 1 base and the J end 8 bases, leaving 7 bases in the junction not matched to a gene. CDR1 SGHVS and CDR2 FQNEAQ were looked up in the germline V gene. From the cysteine up to the phenylalanine, the CDR3 has a length of 15 residues. Only the CDR3 portion is preserved as DNA: 45 bases, with reading frame beginning at the first base.